What follows is one TCR beta chain and its context. The antigen remains unidentified. The data are from a study of T cell repertoires in cytomegalovirus infection. Across the whole study: CMV infection together with matching HLA type was indicated by public TCR beta signatures. Study-level results: Carriers of CMV plus the relevant HLA were identified by cumulative public TCR beta family frequency. Ex vivo, HLA-C-restricted CMV-specific TCR beta clonotypes prevailed over the rest of the response.

Germline CDR1 reads SEHNR; CDR2 reads FQNEAQ (reference sequence). The CDR3 runs 14 residues. Trimming removed 1 base at V and 7 bases at J, with 13 bases between. TCRdb passed the reads through MiXCR, listing each CDR3 protein once. This table holds 200,000 to 300,000 distinct CDR3 sequences, roughly 10% found once. The chain combines TRBV7-9 with TRBJ1-2, with D possibly TRBD1 on 5 matching bases. This clonotype originated in a human donor in good health (CMV status not recorded). Some clones in this sample may be carry-over from other donors' samples. Input material: PBMCs. Here the CDR3 DNA reads TGTGCCAGCAGCTTAGGCGCAGGGAAAGGTGGCTACACCTTC. Translating it yields CASSLGAGKGGYTF.